This is a list of T cell receptor beta chains from one sample in a study of vaccination and CD4 T cells after COVID-19. One entry per CDR3 protein results from TCRdb running MiXCR on the PCR reads. The data contain some 13,000 distinct CDR3 sequences, roughly 57% of them singletons. Antigen specificity for these receptors is unknown. The sample was CD4+ T cells from blood, cultured in vitro, taken before SARS-CoV-2 vaccination. The source of these receptors is a human donor who had recovered from COVID-19. CDR3s include the opening cysteine and the closing phenylalanine or tryptophan. D genes are given only for firm matches. Clone size is stated in some rows and not others, as once, few, many or a class when expanded.

>TRBV2|TRBJ1-1|.|.
CASSEAARTEAFF
TGTGCCAGCAGTGAGGCAGCTCGGACTGAAGCTTTCTTT
>TRBV20-1|TRBJ1-1|.|.
CSASPISSTRGAFF
TGCAGTGCTAGTCCGATCTCCTCCACCAGGGGAGCTTTCTTT
>TRBV11-2|TRBJ2-5|.|.
CASSLTRQTQYF
TGTGCCAGCAGCTTGACTAGGCAGACCCAGTACTTC
>TRBV4-1|TRBJ1-5|.|.
CASSQVVSRRNQPQHF
TGCGCCAGCAGCCAAGTGGTCAGCCGTCGCAATCAGCCCCAGCATTTT
>TRBV7-2|TRBJ2-4|once|.
CASSVTTTPSAKNIQYF
TGTGCCAGCAGCGTGACGACCACCCCGTCAGCCAAAAACATTCAGTACTTC
>TRBV6-2/TRBV6-3|TRBJ2-2|.|TRBD2
CASSPLAGGELFF
TGTGCCAGCAGCCCACTAGCGGGGGGGGAGCTGTTTTTT
>TRBV10-3|TRBJ2-1|few|TRBD2
CAISDPETSGNGERKDSGNEQFF
TGTGCCATCAGTGACCCTGAAACTAGCGGGAATGGTGAGAGGAAGGACTCGGGAAATGAGCAGTTCTTC
>TRBV7-8|TRBJ2-7|medium-sized|TRBD2
CASSLGLAVYEQYF
TGTGCCAGCAGCCTGGGACTAGCGGTTTACGAGCAGTACTTC
>TRBV7-2|TRBJ1-3|.|.
CASSLEASSGNTIYF
TGTGCCAGCAGCTTAGAGGCCAGCTCTGGAAACACCATATATTTT
>TRBV15|TRBJ2-5|.|.
CATSTLGRAGGETQYF
TGTGCCACCAGCACTCTAGGGCGGGCCGGAGGAGAGACCCAGTACTTC
>TRBV6-2/TRBV6-3|TRBJ2-1|once|TRBD1
CASRRQGSHNEQFF
TGTGCCAGCAGACGACAGGGGTCCCACAATGAGCAGTTCTTC
>TRBV20-1|TRBJ2-5|.|.
CSARRPEGTQYF
TGCAGTGCTAGAAGACCGGAGGGGACCCAGTACTTC
>TRBV27|TRBJ2-4|few|.
CAGGVAKNIQYF
TGTGCAGGGGGGGTAGCCAAAAACATTCAGTACTTC
>TRBV15|TRBJ1-1|.|.
CATSRSGLNTEAFF
TGTGCCACCAGCAGATCAGGACTAAACACTGAAGCTTTCTTT
>TRBV6-1|TRBJ1-4|.|.
CASSGTRQEKLFF
TGTGCCAGCAGTGGGACTCGACAGGAAAAACTGTTTTTT
>TRBV6-1|TRBJ1-1|once|TRBD1
CASSPRRTGRTEAFF
TGTGCCAGCAGTCCGAGGCGGACAGGACGTACTGAAGCTTTCTTT
>TRBV20-1|TRBJ1-6|few|TRBD1
CSASGQGADNSPLHF
TGCAGTGCTAGCGGACAGGGGGCAGATAATTCACCCCTCCACTTT
>TRBV27|TRBJ1-5|few|TRBD1
CASSATQGLNQPQHF
TGTGCCAGCAGTGCCACACAGGGGCTCAATCAGCCCCAGCATTTT
>TRBV6-1|TRBJ1-6|few|.
CASRGGAPLHF
TGTGCCAGCAGGGGGGGTGCACCCCTCCACTTT
>TRBV28|TRBJ2-5|.|.
CASSKRQGGGGETQYF
TGTGCCAGCAGCAAACGGCAGGGGGGAGGGGGAGAGACCCAGTACTTC